These T cell receptor beta chains were read from a single sample in a study of blood T cell repertoires in COVID-19. TCRdb's table, derived via immunoSEQ multiplex PCR, lists solely in-frame clones and lacks some. The table records about 220,000 clones, 70% to 90% of them present only once. Sequenced input: PBMCs or T cells enriched from blood (not recorded which). The receptors were sampled from a woman between 40 and 50 years old with acute COVID-19. Both conserved end residues are part of each CDR3. The D gene is left open where the match is weak. The size entry is marked missing in some rows and otherwise reads once, few, many or a size class.

cdr3_aa	cdr3_nt	v_call	d_call	clone_size	j_call
CASRPSGTEAFF	TGTGCCAGCAGGCCCAGTGGCACTGAAGCTTTCTTT	TRBV12-3/TRBV12-4	-	-	TRBJ1-1
CASSGLIGGDEKLFF	TGTGCCAGCAGTGGTTTGATAGGGGGGGATGAAAAACTGTTTTTT	TRBV2	-	-	TRBJ1-4
CASSLSRGTEAFF	TGTGCCAGCAGCCTTAGCAGGGGGACTGAAGCTTTCTTT	TRBV27	TRBD1	once	TRBJ1-1
CASSLVGGSTNEKLFF	TGTGCCAGCAGCTTAGTAGGGGGATCAACTAATGAAAAACTGTTTTTT	TRBV7-2	-	once	TRBJ1-4
CASSLGGRGRSTNEKLFF	TGTGCCAGCAGCTTAGGGGGCAGGGGGCGGAGTACTAATGAAAAACTGTTTTTT	TRBV7-2	TRBD1	-	TRBJ1-4
CASRSQGPNQPQHF	TGTGCCAGCAGGTCCCAGGGGCCAAATCAGCCCCAGCATTTT	TRBV27	-	-	TRBJ1-5
CAWGAGSNQPQHF	TGTGCCTGGGGGGCGGGAAGCAATCAGCCCCAGCATTTT	TRBV30	-	-	TRBJ1-5
CASRRDRGQGVGYTF	TGTGCCAGCAGGAGGGACAGGGGGCAGGGGGTTGGCTACACCTTC	TRBV2	TRBD1	-	TRBJ1-2
CASTPMEGPPTDTQYF	TGTGCCAGCACTCCGATGGAGGGGCCCCCCACAGATACGCAGTATTTT	TRBV19	-	-	TRBJ2-3
CASSYGTGVAYGYTF	TGTGCCAGCAGTTACGGGACAGGGGTTGCCTATGGCTACACCTTC	TRBV6-5	TRBD1	once	TRBJ1-2
CASSPYPSGLGYTF	TGTGCCAGCAGCCCCTACCCCTCAGGGTTAGGCTACACCTTC	TRBV5-4	-	few	TRBJ1-2
CASSPIGQHNEQFF	TGTGCCAGCAGCCCGATCGGACAGCACAATGAGCAGTTCTTC	TRBV7-9	-	-	TRBJ2-1
CASSEVRGGEAFF	TGTGCCAGCAGTGAAGTAAGGGGAGGTGAAGCTTTCTTT	TRBV2	-	-	TRBJ1-1
CASSFPGYTDTQYF	TGTGCCAGCAGCTTTCCGGGGTACACAGATACGCAGTATTTT	TRBV7-8	-	-	TRBJ2-3
CASSLTSGGGTQYF	TGCGCCAGCAGCTTGACTAGCGGGGGAGGGACCCAGTACTTC	TRBV5-1	TRBD2	-	TRBJ2-5
CASSPDRGFNQPQHF	TGCGCCAGCAGTCCGGACAGGGGGTTTAATCAGCCCCAGCATTTT	TRBV10-2	TRBD1	-	TRBJ1-5
CASSRSYNQPQHF	TGTGCCAGCAGCCGGAGCTACAATCAGCCCCAGCATTTT	TRBV7-9	-	-	TRBJ1-5
CASSQGASTEAFF	TGTGCCAGCAGTCAGGGGGCGTCCACTGAAGCTTTCTTT	TRBV25-1	TRBD1	-	TRBJ1-1
CTIGLRNTEAFF	TGCACCATCGGACTGAGGAACACTGAAGCTTTCTTT	TRBV29-1	-	-	TRBJ1-1
CASSQDRASRTDTQYF	TGTGCCAGCAGCCAAGATCGCGCGTCGCGCACAGATACGCAGTATTTT	TRBV3-1/TRBV3-2	-	-	TRBJ2-3
CSVEGDRGSTEAFF	TGCAGCGTTGAAGGGGACAGGGGATCCACTGAAGCTTTCTTT	TRBV29-1	TRBD1	-	TRBJ1-1
CASSLAGGTEAFF	TGTGCCAGCAGCTTGGCAGGGGGCACTGAAGCTTTCTTT	TRBV13	TRBD1	-	TRBJ1-1
CASSLDPSSGNTIYF	TGTGCCAGCAGCTTAGATCCCAGCTCTGGAAACACCATATATTTT	TRBV11-2	-	-	TRBJ1-3
CASGPTGAPGEKLFF	TGCGCCAGCGGACCGACAGGGGCTCCCGGTGAAAAACTGTTTTTT	TRBV5-1	TRBD1	few	TRBJ1-4
CASRHRGASQETQYF	TGTGCCAGCAGACATCGGGGAGCCAGCCAAGAGACCCAGTACTTC	TRBV14	-	once	TRBJ2-5
CASSEAHTGGYGYTF	TGTGCCAGCAGTGAAGCCCACACAGGGGGTTATGGCTACACCTTC	TRBV6-1	TRBD1	few	TRBJ1-2
CASSSPRAAVYNEQFF	TGTGCCAGCAGTTCCCCGAGGGCCGCCGTCTACAATGAGCAGTTCTTC	TRBV11-2	-	-	TRBJ2-1
CASHTRDRVPRPPYNEQFF	TGTGCCAGTCATACCCGGGACAGGGTCCCTAGGCCTCCTTACAATGAGCAGTTCTTC	TRBV7-4	TRBD1	-	TRBJ2-1
CASSRTGGDYGYTF	TGCGCCAGCAGCCGAACAGGGGGGGACTATGGCTACACCTTC	TRBV5-1	TRBD1	-	TRBJ1-2
CASSLRGSYEQYF	TGTGCCAGCAGCCTCAGGGGATCCTACGAGCAGTACTTC	TRBV12-3/TRBV12-4	-	-	TRBJ2-7
CASSLFRSHYTEAFF	TGTGCCAGCAGCTTATTTCGGTCTCACTACACTGAAGCTTTCTTT	TRBV13	-	-	TRBJ1-1
CASSYDGGLGQPQHF	TGTGCCAGCAGTTACGACGGGGGTTTAGGACAGCCCCAGCATTTT	TRBV6-6	-	once	TRBJ1-5
CASSPRNLPEDGYTF	TGTGCCAGCTCACCACGGAACCTACCGGAGGATGGCTACACCTTC	TRBV18	-	-	TRBJ1-2
CAWSGENTDTQYF	TGTGCCTGGTCTGGGGAGAACACAGATACGCAGTATTTT	TRBV30	-	-	TRBJ2-3
CASSTRQDILTEAFF	TGTGCCAGCAGCACGAGACAGGACATCCTCACTGAAGCTTTCTTT	TRBV21-1	-	-	TRBJ1-1
CATKTQTSGRTYNEQFF	TGTGCCACCAAAACCCAGACTAGCGGCCGTACCTACAATGAGCAGTTCTTC	TRBV19	TRBD2	-	TRBJ2-1
CASSLSGQRNYGYTF	TGTGCCAGCAGTTTATCGGGACAGAGGAACTATGGCTACACCTTC	TRBV6-5	TRBD1	-	TRBJ1-2
CASSESNNEQFF	TGTGCCAGCAGTGAAAGCAACAATGAGCAGTTCTTC	TRBV12-3/TRBV12-4	-	-	TRBJ2-1
CASSLTGGLNTEAFF	TGTGCCAGCAGCTTAACGGGGGGCCTCAACACTGAAGCTTTCTTT	TRBV7-9	-	-	TRBJ1-1
CASSYSFQGNTEAFF	TGTGCCAGCAGTTACTCCTTCCAGGGGAACACTGAAGCTTTCTTT	TRBV6-5	-	-	TRBJ1-1
CASSFPGAGTEAFF	TGTGCCAGCAGCTTTCCAGGGGCTGGGACTGAAGCTTTCTTT	TRBV7-9	-	-	TRBJ1-1
CASSRSTGGDQPQHF	TGTGCCAGCTCACGCAGCACGGGGGGGGATCAGCCCCAGCATTTT	TRBV18	-	-	TRBJ1-5
CASSQGLAGTSYNEQFF	TGTGCCAGCAGTCAGGGACTAGCGGGGACTTCCTACAATGAGCAGTTCTTC	TRBV6-6	TRBD2	-	TRBJ2-1
CASMQGTVGYTF	TGTGCCAGTATGCAGGGAACGGTTGGCTACACCTTC	TRBV19	-	-	TRBJ1-2
CASMGPTGSYEQYF	TGTGCCAGTATGGGGCCGACAGGATCCTACGAGCAGTACTTC	TRBV19	-	-	TRBJ2-7
CAPWHTTSTEAFF	TGTGCCCCATGGCACACAACCAGCACTGAAGCTTTCTTT	TRBV7-9	-	-	TRBJ1-1
CASSIRTSGGLQETQYF	TGTGCCAGTAGTATCAGAACTAGCGGGGGCCTCCAAGAGACCCAGTACTTC	TRBV19	TRBD2	-	TRBJ2-5
CASGPGGYPTDTQYF	TGTGCTAGTGGGCCCGGGGGGTACCCCACAGATACGCAGTATTTT	TRBV12-5	TRBD2	few	TRBJ2-3
CASTGGGYGYTF	TGTGCCAGTACGGGGGGCGGCTATGGCTACACCTTC	TRBV19	-	-	TRBJ1-2
CASSLVPEAGEQFF	TGCGCCAGCAGCTTGGTCCCCGAAGCTGGTGAGCAGTTCTTC	TRBV5-1	-	-	TRBJ2-1
CAIGEGETQYF	TGTGCCATCGGGGAGGGAGAGACCCAGTACTTC	TRBV10-3	TRBD2	-	TRBJ2-5